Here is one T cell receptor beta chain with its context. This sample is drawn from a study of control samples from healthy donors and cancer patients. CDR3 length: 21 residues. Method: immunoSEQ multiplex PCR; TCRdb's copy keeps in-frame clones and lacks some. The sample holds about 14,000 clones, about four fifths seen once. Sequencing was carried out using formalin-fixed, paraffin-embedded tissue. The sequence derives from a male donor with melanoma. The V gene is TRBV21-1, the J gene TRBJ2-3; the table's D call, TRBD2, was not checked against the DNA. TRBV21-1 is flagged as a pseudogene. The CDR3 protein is CASSKGGLAGSQVPSTDTQYF. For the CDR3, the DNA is TGTGCCAGCAGCAAAGGGGGACTAGCGGGGAGTCAGGTCCCTAGCACAGATACGCAGTATTTT.